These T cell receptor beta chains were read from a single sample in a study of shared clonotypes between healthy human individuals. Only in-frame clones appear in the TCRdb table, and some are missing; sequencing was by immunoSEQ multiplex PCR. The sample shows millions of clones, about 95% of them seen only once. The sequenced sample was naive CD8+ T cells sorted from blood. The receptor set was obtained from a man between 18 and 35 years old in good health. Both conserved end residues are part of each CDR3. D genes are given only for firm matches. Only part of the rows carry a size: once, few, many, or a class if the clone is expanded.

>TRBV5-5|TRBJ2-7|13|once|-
TGTGCCAGCAGCTTGAGACAGACCTACGAGCAGTACTTC
CASSLRQTYEQYF
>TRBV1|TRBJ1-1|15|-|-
TGCACCAGCAGCCATCCCTACGGGGGGACCACTGAAGCTTTCTTT
CTSSHPYGGTTEAFF
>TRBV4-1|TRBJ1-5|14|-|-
TGCGCCAGCAGCCAAGTTGAGGGCAACCAGCCCCAGCATTTT
CASSQVEGNQPQHF
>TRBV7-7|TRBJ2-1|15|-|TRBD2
TGTGCTAGCAGCTTAGCCGGGACTAGCGGGACTGAGCAGTTCTTC
CASSLAGTSGTEQFF
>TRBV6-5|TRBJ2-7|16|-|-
TGTGCCAGCAGTTACTCGACGGGGTCCTCTACCTACGAGCAGTACTTC
CASSYSTGSSTYEQYF
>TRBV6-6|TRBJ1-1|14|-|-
TGTGCCAGCAGCCCGGGACGGTTGAACACTGAAGCTTTCTTT
CASSPGRLNTEAFF
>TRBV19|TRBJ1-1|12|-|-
TGTGCCAGTAGTATAGGGAGGTTTGAAGCTTTCTTT
CASSIGRFEAFF
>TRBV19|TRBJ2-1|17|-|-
TGTGCCAGTAGTATAGCTAAGACAGAGATAGCGTACAATGAGCAGTTCTTC
CASSIAKTEIAYNEQFF
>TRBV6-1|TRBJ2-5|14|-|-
TGTGCCAGCATTGCGGGGTGGTACCAAGAGACCCAGTACTTC
CASIAGWYQETQYF
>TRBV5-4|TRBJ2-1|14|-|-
TGTGCCAGCAGCTCCCTATCACTAGAGGCTGAGCAGTTCTTC
CASSSLSLEAEQFF
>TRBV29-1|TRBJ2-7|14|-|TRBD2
TGCAGCGTCTCTACGGGACTAGCGGGGGGTCTGCAGTACTTC
CSVSTGLAGGLQYF
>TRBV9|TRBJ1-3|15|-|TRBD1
TGTGCCAGCAGCGCGTCAGGGGGGTCTGGAAACACCATATATTTT
CASSASGGSGNTIYF
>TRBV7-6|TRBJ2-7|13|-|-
TGTGCCAGCAGCTTACGCGGCTCCTACGAGCAGTACTTC
CASSLRGSYEQYF
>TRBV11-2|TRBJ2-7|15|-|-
TGTGCCAGCAGCTCCGGTAATAGCCTCTCAGGCGAGCAGTACTTC
CASSSGNSLSGEQYF
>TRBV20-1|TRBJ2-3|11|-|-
TGCAGTGCTAGAGTAGGGGATACGCAGTATTTT
CSARVGDTQYF
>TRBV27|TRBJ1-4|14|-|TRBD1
TGTGCCAGCAGTACAGGGGGAGTTGGGGAAAAACTGTTTTTT
CASSTGGVGEKLFF
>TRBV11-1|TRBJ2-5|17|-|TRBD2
TGTGCCAGCAGCAGCGGGACTAGCGGGGAGACTCAAGAGACCCAGTACTTC
CASSSGTSGETQETQYF
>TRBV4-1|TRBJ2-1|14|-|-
TGCGCCAGCAGCCAAGTCGGCCAGAGAAATGAGCAGTTCTTC
CASSQVGQRNEQFF
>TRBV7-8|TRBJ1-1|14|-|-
TGTGCCAGCACGGATGGGGGGATGAACACTGAAGCTTTCTTT
CASTDGGMNTEAFF
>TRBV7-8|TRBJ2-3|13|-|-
TGTGCCAGCAGCTTAGGGAGCACAGATACGCAGTATTTT
CASSLGSTDTQYF
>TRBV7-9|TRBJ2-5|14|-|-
TGTGCCAGCAGCGAGCAGGGGAACCAAGAGACCCAGTACTTC
CASSEQGNQETQYF
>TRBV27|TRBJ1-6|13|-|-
TGTGCCAGCAGTCTCGGGACTAATTCACCCCTCCACTTT
CASSLGTNSPLHF
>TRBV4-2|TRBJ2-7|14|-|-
TGTGCCAGCAGCCAAGCGGGGGGCCCCTACGAGCAGTACTTC
CASSQAGGPYEQYF
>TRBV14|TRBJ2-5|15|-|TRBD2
TGTGCCAGCAGGCGGACTAGCGGGAGTACAGAGACCCAGTACTTC
CASRRTSGSTETQYF
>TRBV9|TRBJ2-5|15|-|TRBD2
TGTGCCAGCAGCGCTAGCGGGGGGATCCAAGAGACCCAGTACTTC
CASSASGGIQETQYF
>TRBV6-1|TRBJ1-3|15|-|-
TGTGCCAGCAGTGAAACCGTTAGTGGTGGAAACACCATATATTTT
CASSETVSGGNTIYF
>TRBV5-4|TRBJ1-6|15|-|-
TGTGCCAGCAGCTTGGCCAGGTCCTATAATTCACCCCTCCACTTT
CASSLARSYNSPLHF
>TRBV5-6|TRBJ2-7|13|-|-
TGTGCCAGCAGCCAAGGGACCCCGAACGAGCAGTACTTC
CASSQGTPNEQYF
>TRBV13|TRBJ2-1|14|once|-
TGTGCCAGCGTACAGGGTCTCTCCTACAATGAGCAGTTCTTC
CASVQGLSYNEQFF
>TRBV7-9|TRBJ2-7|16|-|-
TGTGCCAGCAGCATAGGTCTGGCAGGGCTTACCTACGAGCAGTACTTC
CASSIGLAGLTYEQYF
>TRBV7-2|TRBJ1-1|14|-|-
TGTGCCAGCAGCTCGGACGCGGTGAACACTGAAGCTTTCTTT
CASSSDAVNTEAFF
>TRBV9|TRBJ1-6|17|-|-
TGTGCCAGCAGCCCCCGCGAGGAGACGTCCTATAATTCACCCCTCCACTTT
CASSPREETSYNSPLHF
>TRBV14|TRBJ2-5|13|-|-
TGTGCCAGCAGGCAATGGGGGGCGGAGACCCAGTACTTC
CASRQWGAETQYF
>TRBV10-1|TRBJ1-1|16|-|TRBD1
TGCGCCAGCAGTGAAGGGCCAGGGGGCGCGTTAACTGAAGCTTTCTTT
CASSEGPGGALTEAFF
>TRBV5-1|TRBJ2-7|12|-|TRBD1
TGCGCCAGCCGGGACAGCTCCTACGAGCAGTACTTC
CASRDSSYEQYF
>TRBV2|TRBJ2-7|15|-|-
TGTGCCAGCAGTGAAGGTCCAGGGCCAGCCTACGAGCAGTACTTC
CASSEGPGPAYEQYF
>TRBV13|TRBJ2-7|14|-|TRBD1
TGTGCCAGCAGCACAGGGGGGCAGGGCAGCGAGCAGTACTTC
CASSTGGQGSEQYF
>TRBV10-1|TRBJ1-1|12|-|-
TGCGCCAGCAGTGATCCGAACACTGAAGCTTTCTTT
CASSDPNTEAFF
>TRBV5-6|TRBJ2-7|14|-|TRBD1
TGTGCCAGCAGCTCCCCGGGACAGGACTACGAGCAGTACTTC
CASSSPGQDYEQYF
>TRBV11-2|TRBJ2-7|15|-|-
TGTGCCAGCAGCTTGTCCCAGGGAAGCTCCTACGAGCAGTACTTC
CASSLSQGSSYEQYF
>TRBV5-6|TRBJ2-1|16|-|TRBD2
TGTGCCAGCAGCCGCGGAGGACTAGCGGGAGTGGGGGAGCAGTTCTTC
CASSRGGLAGVGEQFF
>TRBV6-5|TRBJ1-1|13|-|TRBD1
TGTGCCAGTTGGGACAGGGCAGACACTGAAGCTTTCTTT
CASWDRADTEAFF
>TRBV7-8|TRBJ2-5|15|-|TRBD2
TGTGCCAGCAGCTCAGCGGGAGGGCCTAGGGAGACCCAGTACTTC
CASSSAGGPRETQYF
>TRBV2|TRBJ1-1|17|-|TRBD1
TGTGCCAGCAGTGTCCCGGGACAGGGGTTCATGAACACTGAAGCTTTCTTT
CASSVPGQGFMNTEAFF
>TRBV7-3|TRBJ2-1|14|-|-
TGTGCCAGCAGCGCCGACGTGGCCTACAATGAGCAGTTCTTC
CASSADVAYNEQFF
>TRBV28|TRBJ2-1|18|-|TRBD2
TGTGCCAGCAGTTTCGATGGGTGGCTAGCGGGGGGCGCAAATGAGCAGTTCTTC
CASSFDGWLAGGANEQFF
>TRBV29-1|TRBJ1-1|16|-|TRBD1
TGCAGCGTTGAAGGTTGGGCCCCACACAGGGGTCGGGAAGCTTTCTTT
CSVEGWAPHRGREAFF
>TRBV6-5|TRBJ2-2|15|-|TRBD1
TGTGCCAGCAGTTATTCCACAGGGGGGACCGGGGAGCTGTTTTTT
CASSYSTGGTGELFF
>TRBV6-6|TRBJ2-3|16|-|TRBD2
TGTGCCAGCAGTTACTTCGGTGCGGGAGGGACAGATACGCAGTATTTT
CASSYFGAGGTDTQYF
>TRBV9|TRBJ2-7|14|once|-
TGTGCCAGCAGCGTAGGTCCGGCTGCCTACGAGCAGTACTTC
CASSVGPAAYEQYF
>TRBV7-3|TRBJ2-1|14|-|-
TGTGCCAGCAGCGGGGACGGGATGCGGCATGAGCAGTTCTTC
CASSGDGMRHEQFF
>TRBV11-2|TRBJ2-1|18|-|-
TGTGCCAGCAGCCCCGAGCGTTTGGGGGAGGGGGCCTACAATGAGCAGTTCTTC
CASSPERLGEGAYNEQFF
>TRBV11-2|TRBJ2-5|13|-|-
TGTGCCAGCAGCTATACTACCGAAGAGACCCAGTACTTC
CASSYTTEETQYF
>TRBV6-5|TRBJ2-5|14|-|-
TGTGCCAGCAGTTACTGGGGACCTCAAGAGACCCAGTACTTC
CASSYWGPQETQYF
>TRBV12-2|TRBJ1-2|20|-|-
TGTGCAAGTCGCTTATTTCCCCACCGGGACAGGGGAGAAGCTAACTATGGCTACACCTTC
CASRLFPHRDRGEANYGYTF